These 24 T cell receptor beta chains were all obtained from the same sample, sequenced in a study of T-cell reconstitution after alpha-beta-depleted transplantation in children. Using unique molecular identifiers, the investigators prepared the TCRbeta library. Via MiXCR, TCRdb re-called the PCR reads, giving one row per CDR3 protein. The sample lists about 360,000 distinct CDR3 sequences, about 14% occurring once. This material consisted of PBMCs, taken from the stem cell graft. The receptors come from a human donor who donated a stem cell graft to a child with Fanconi anemia.

The chain couples TRBV18 to TRBJ2-4; no firm D call. Germline loops: CDR1 KGHSH, CDR2 LQKENI. V gave up 6 bases and J gave up 14 bases, with 17 bases separating them. The CDR3 contains 12 residues. The CDR3 sequence is CASSKSGPGEYF. DNA for the CDR3: TGTGCCAGCTCGAAATCAGGCCCTGGAGAGTACTTC.

The table lists this clonotype with many counts. V gene TRBV12-3 or TRBV12-4 combines with J gene TRBJ1-1; unclear D gene. CDR3 length equals 14 residues. V lost 6 bases to trimming and J lost 2 bases, with 13 bases between them. The chain's CDR3 is CASRFVAANTEAFF. Here the CDR3 DNA reads TGTGCCAGCAGGTTCGTAGCAGCCAACACTGAAGCTTTCTTT.

This clonotype was detected ten times or more. V and J are TRBV5-1 and TRBJ2-7, with D tentatively TRBD2 (6 bases). This CDR3 spans 15 amino acids. V was shortened by 1 base and J by 0 bases, with 11 bases between the two germline ends. Germline V gene lookup returns CDR1 SGHRS and CDR2 YFSETQ. In DNA, the CDR3 is TGCGCCAGCAGCTTGTTAGGGGACTCCTCCTACGAGCAGTACTTC. Translating gives CASSLLGDSSYEQYF.

This chain links TRBV12-3 or TRBV12-4 with TRBJ2-1; D is undetermined. The ends were cut back, 3 bases at V and 7 bases at J, with 7 bases in the middle. The CDR3 has 12 residues. CDR3: CASSFRINEQFF. CDR3 bases: TGTGCCAGCAGTTTCCGGATTAATGAGCAGTTCTTC.

The V gene is TRBV10-2, the J gene TRBJ2-3; D is possibly TRBD1 (5 bases). The CDR3 is 15 residues long. Germline V gene lookup returns CDR1 WSHSY and CDR2 SAAADI. V lost 3 bases and J 2 bases, leaving 12 bases between the germline ends. CDR3 DNA sequence: TGCGCCAGCAGTGAATTGGGGCTACTCACAGATACGCAGTATTTT. Its protein product is CASSELGLLTDTQYF.

Only a few counts were recorded for this clonotype. The chain is built from TRBV20-1 and TRBJ1-1; 10 bases are a match to TRBD1. Germline lookup yields CDR1 DFQATT and CDR2 SNEGSKA (reference sequence). CDR3 length: 13 amino acids. V lost 5 bases, J lost 6 bases, and 6 bases stayed unmatched. The CDR3: CSAPGQGTSEAFF. CDR3 nucleotide sequence: TGCAGTGCTCCGGGACAGGGGACCTCTGAAGCTTTCTTT.

This clonotype was recorded at least ten times. The chain carries TRBV5-5 and TRBJ2-2; tentatively, D is TRBD1 (6 bases). The CDR3 has 17 residues. Germline V gene sequence: CDR1 SGHKS, CDR2 YYEKEE (reference sequence). V lost 4 bases to trimming and J lost 0 bases, with 16 bases between them. CDR3 region: CASSLLQGWTNTGELFF. The CDR3 coding sequence is TGTGCCAGCAGCCTCCTACAGGGTTGGACGAACACCGGGGAGCTGTTTTTT.

This clonotype was seen at least ten times. This rearrangement joins TRBV12-3 or TRBV12-4 to TRBJ2-7, with D tentatively TRBD1 or TRBD2 (5 bases each). V gave up 6 bases and J gave up 5 bases, with 20 bases separating them. The CDR3 extends over 15 amino acids. The CDR3 sequence is CASSLFSGPVHEQYF. CDR3 bases: TGTGCCAGCAGCCTTTTCTCGGGGCCGGTCCACGAGCAGTACTTC.

The CDR3 nucleotides read TGTGCCAGCAGTGACAGGGTCAACAATGAGCAGTTCTTC. Its translation is CASSDRVNNEQFF. The V call is TRBV6-4, the J call TRBJ2-1; D is unresolved. This CDR3 has 13 residues. Trimming took off 2 bases at V and 5 bases at J, with 7 bases between the two ends. Per the germline V gene, CDR1 is MRHNA and CDR2 is SNTAGT.

This clonotype was observed a few times. This rearrangement joins TRBV29-1 to TRBJ2-1; D may correspond to TRBD1 or TRBD2 (5 bases each). Germline CDR1 SQVTM, CDR2 ANQGSEA. This CDR3 is 13 amino acids long. V shed 6 bases and J shed 5 bases, with 14 bases lying between them. The CDR3 loop reads CSVGPGRNNEQFF. For the CDR3, the DNA is TGCAGCGTGGGACCTGGACGGAACAATGAGCAGTTCTTC.

In this sample, this clonotype turned up a few times. V is TRBV29-1 and J is TRBJ1-3; D is uncertain. The CDR3 length is 14 residues. V dropped 1 base and J dropped 2 bases, with 9 bases sitting between them. Germline-derived CDR1 and CDR2 are SQVTM and ANQGSEA. The CDR3 reads CSVEGAGPGNTIYF. In nucleotides, the CDR3 is TGCAGCGTTGAAGGGGCAGGCCCTGGAAACACCATATATTTT.

This rearrangement joins TRBV29-1 to TRBJ1-1, with D possibly TRBD1 on 5 matching bases. The CDR3 length is 16 residues. V was pared by 7 bases and J by 0 bases, with 21 bases between. Germline values: CDR1 SQVTM, CDR2 ANQGSEA. CDR3 in amino acids: CSAGPRVFTMNTEAFF. CDR3 in DNA: TGCAGCGCCGGCCCCAGGGTCTTTACAATGAACACTGAAGCTTTCTTT.

This clonotype came up a few times. The chain is built from TRBV2 and TRBJ2-6, with unresolved D. Looked up from germline, CDR1 is SNHLY and CDR2 is FYNNEI. V was pared by 5 bases and J by 0 bases, with 5 bases between. This CDR3 is 14 amino acids long. This CDR3 is CASSQNSGANVLTF. DNA for the CDR3: TGTGCCAGCAGTCAGAACTCTGGGGCCAACGTCCTGACTTTC. The complete variable domain, with remaining parts taken from reference TRBV2 and TRBJ2-6, reads EPEVTQTPSHQVTQMGQEVILRCVPISNHLYFYWYRQILGQKVEFLVSFYNNEISEKSEIFDDQFSVERPDGSNFTLKIRSTKLEDSAMYFCASSQNSGANVLTFGAGSRLTVL.

A few counts support this clonotype. The chain joins TRBV2 to TRBJ1-2, with D possibly TRBD1 on 5 matching bases. The V end was cut by 6 bases, the J end by 4 bases, with 12 bases between. The CDR3 contains 13 residues. Germline V gives CDR1 SNHLY, CDR2 FYNNEI. The CDR3 region is CASRTKGIYGYTF. In DNA form, the CDR3 reads TGTGCCAGCAGGACGAAGGGGATCTATGGCTACACCTTC.

This clonotype was recorded at least ten times. V and J are TRBV5-1 and TRBJ2-3, with 7 bases aligning to TRBD1. CDR1 and CDR2 (germline): SGHRS, YFSETQ. The CDR3 runs to 14 residues. After removal of 0 bases from V and 3 bases from J, the junction contained 1 base not matched to a gene. The CDR3 DNA reads TGCGCCAGCAGCTTGGAGGGGGCGACAGATACGCAGTATTTT. It translates to CASSLEGATDTQYF.

The chain recombines TRBV18 with TRBJ2-7, with D perhaps matching TRBD2 (6 bases). Germline values: CDR1 KGHSH, CDR2 LQKENI. V was cut by 2 bases and J by 5 bases, with 7 bases left in between. This CDR3 spans 12 amino acids. The CDR3 spells CASSPSGDEQYV. The DNA of the CDR3 is TGTGCCAGCTCACCATCGGGGGACGAGCAGTACGTC.

The chain joins TRBV11-1 to TRBJ2-6; D is uncertain. There are 16 residues in the CDR3. Trimming removed 5 bases from V and 8 bases from J, with 19 bases in between. Looked up from germline, CDR1 is SGHAT and CDR2 is FQDESV (reference sequence). CDR3: CASSPRPRSMPNVLTF. The CDR3 DNA sequence: TGTGCCAGCAGCCCCAGGCCCCGATCGATGCCCAACGTCCTGACTTTC.

Comment on this clonotype: A much larger clone lies a single base off, so this may be a read error. The V gene is TRBV6-1, the J gene TRBJ2-2, with D possibly being TRBD2 (5 bases). From germline, CDR1 is MNHNS and CDR2 SASEGT. The CDR3 runs to 14 residues. The CDR3 loop is CSSSAGLAGGELFF. CDR3 DNA: TGTTCCAGCAGTGCGGGCCTCGCGGGCGGGGAGCTGTTTTTT.

This clonotype occurred many times. V and J are TRBV20-1 and TRBJ2-7; D is tentatively TRBD1 or TRBD2 (6 bases each). The V end lost 5 bases, the J end lost 4 bases, and 9 bases lay between the germline ends. The length of the CDR3 is 11 residues. The V gene's germline CDR1 is DFQATT and CDR2 SNEGSKA (reference sequence). The CDR3 loop is CSAVGGYEQYF. CDR3 nucleotides: TGCAGTGCTGTAGGGGGGTACGAGCAGTACTTC.

A few counts support this clonotype. The chain joins TRBV12-3 or TRBV12-4 to TRBJ2-5, with 13 nucleotides matching TRBD2. J gave up 5 bases and V 5 bases, and 8 bases lay outside the gene matches. The length of the CDR3 is 16 residues. The CDR3 here is CASSPRTSGGRETQYF. The CDR3 DNA is TGTGCCAGCAGTCCCCGGACTAGCGGGGGCCGGGAGACCCAGTACTTC.

The sample holds a few counts of this clonotype. This sequence joins TRBV5-5 and TRBJ2-3; TRBD1 might be the D (5 bases). Germline V gene lookup returns CDR1 SGHKS and CDR2 YYEKEE (reference sequence). The V and J ends lost 2 bases and 3 bases respectively, with 13 bases between them. CDR3 size: 15 residues. The CDR3 DNA reads TGTGCCAGCAGCTTACAGGAAGTCGAGACAGATACGCAGTATTTT. It translates to CASSLQEVETDTQYF.

The chain recombines TRBV15 with TRBJ2-7; D is unresolved. In germline, CDR1 is LNHNV, CDR2 YYDKDF (reference sequence). This CDR3 is built from 16 residues. V lost 0 bases and J 0 bases, leaving 12 bases between the germline ends. The CDR3 spells CATSRERRGLSYEQYF. The DNA of the CDR3 is TGTGCCACCAGCAGAGAAAGGCGTGGTCTCTCCTACGAGCAGTACTTC.

This clonotype showed up many times. The gene calls are TRBV18 and TRBJ2-2; tentative D call: TRBD1 (6 bases). This CDR3 is built from 15 residues. Trimming shortened V by 6 bases and J by 6 bases, and 17 bases separated the two germline ends. The V gene's germline CDR1 is KGHSH and CDR2 LQKENI. The CDR3 DNA follows: TGTGCCAGCTCGTCCGGGACACGGACGTCCGGGGAGCTGTTTTTT. Translation gives CASSSGTRTSGELFF.

This clonotype was counted a few times. V usage is TRBV28 and J usage is TRBJ2-3, with a possible D match to TRBD2 (6 bases). CDR3 size: 14 residues. V lost 5 bases, J lost 4 bases, and 13 bases lay in between. Germline assignment: CDR1 MDHEN and CDR2 SYDVKM. The CDR3 is CASSGGGAPDTQYF. The CDR3 nucleotides read TGTGCCAGCAGTGGAGGAGGGGCCCCAGATACGCAGTATTTT. The entire variable domain, with the rest obtained from reference TRBV28 and TRBJ2-3, is as follows: DVKVTQSSRYLVKRTGEKVFLECVQDMDHENMFWYRQDPGLGLRLIYFSYDVKMKEKGDIPEGYSVSREKKERFSLILESASTNQTSMYLCASSGGGAPDTQYFGPGTRLTVL.